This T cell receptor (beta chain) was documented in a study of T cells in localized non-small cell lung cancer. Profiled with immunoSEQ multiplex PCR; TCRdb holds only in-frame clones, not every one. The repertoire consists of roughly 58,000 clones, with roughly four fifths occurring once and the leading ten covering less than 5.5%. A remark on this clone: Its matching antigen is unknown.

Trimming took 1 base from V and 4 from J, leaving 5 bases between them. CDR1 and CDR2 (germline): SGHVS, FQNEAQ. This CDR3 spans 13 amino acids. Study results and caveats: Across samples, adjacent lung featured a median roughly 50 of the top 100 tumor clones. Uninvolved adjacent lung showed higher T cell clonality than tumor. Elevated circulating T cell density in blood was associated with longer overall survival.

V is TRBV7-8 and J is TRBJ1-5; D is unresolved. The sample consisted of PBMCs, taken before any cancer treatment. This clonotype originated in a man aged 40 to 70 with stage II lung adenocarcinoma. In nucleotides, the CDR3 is TGTGCCAGCAGCTTAGTAACGAATCAGCCCCAGCATTTT. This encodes CASSLVTNQPQHF.